The 11 T cell receptor beta chains reported below all come from one sample, sequenced in a study of shared clonotypes between healthy human individuals. Repertoires were generated with immunoSEQ multiplex PCR, while TCRdb's copy carries only in-frame clones and drops some. The sample consists of 1 million to 1.3 million clones, approximately 80% of them appearing once. Sequenced sample: memory CD4+ T cells from PBMCs. Subset described: CD45RA-negative fraction. These receptors were taken from a man aged 18 to 35 in good health. Some clones in this sample may be carry-over from other donors' samples.

Note on this clone: This specimen includes other DNA sequences encoding the same CDR3. This chain links TRBV7-9 with TRBJ2-5, with 11 nucleotides matching TRBD2. There are 15 residues in the CDR3. V was pared by 2 bases and J by 4 bases, with 3 bases of the junction left unmatched. Per germline, CDR1 SEHNR and CDR2 FQNEAQ (reference sequence). CDR3 loop: CASSLTSGRGETQYF. CDR3 DNA: TGTGCCAGCAGCTTAACTAGCGGGAGAGGAGAGACCCAGTACTTC.

This chain joins TRBV5-1 and TRBJ2-1; possible D gene TRBD2, 6 bases. Trimming stripped 3 bases from V and 4 bases from J, with 17 bases between. This CDR3 spans 16 amino acids. CDR1 and CDR2 from the germline V gene are SGHRS and YFSETQ. CDR3 nucleotides: TGCGCCAGCAGCTGGCGGGGAGAGAGGGCTTACAATGAGCAGTTCTTC. Translated, it gives CASSWRGERAYNEQFF.

The chain employs TRBV4-3 and TRBJ1-5; no clear D. Per the germline V gene, CDR1 is LGHNA and CDR2 is YSLEER. The CDR3 consists of 14 residues. V lost 1 base, J lost 6 bases, and 10 bases lay in between. CDR3 sequence reads: CASSQARQVQPQHF. The CDR3 nucleotides read TGCGCCAGCAGCCAAGCCCGACAAGTTCAGCCCCAGCATTTT.

This clone has ten or more counts. The chain carries TRBV6-1 and TRBJ2-1; a possible D gene is TRBD1 (6 bases). Germline V lookup: CDR1 MNHNS, CDR2 SASEGT. The CDR3 is 14 amino acids. V lost 6 bases to trimming and J lost 4 bases, with 13 bases between them. Here the CDR3 reads CASSARQAYNEQFF. CDR3 DNA sequence: TGTGCCAGCAGCGCCCGACAGGCGTACAATGAGCAGTTCTTC.

This clone was recorded a few times. The chain joins TRBV5-1 to TRBJ2-1, with 7 bases that match TRBD2. The CDR3 is 15 residues long. In germline, CDR1 is SGHRS, CDR2 YFSETQ. V lost 3 bases and J lost 6; bases outside the gene matches: 9. CDR3 bases: TGCGCCAGCAGCTCGGGGGTAGGACTAGTCAATGAGCAGTTCTTC. Protein: CASSSGVGLVNEQFF.

This chain links TRBV9 with TRBJ2-5; 9 nucleotides align to TRBD1. Germline CDR1 reads SGDLS; CDR2 reads YYNGEE. The CDR3 extends over 14 amino acids. V lost 3 bases and J lost 5; bases outside the gene matches: 5. The DNA of the CDR3 is TGTGCCAGCAGCGCTACAGGGGGCTACGAGACCCAGTACTTC. Its protein is CASSATGGYETQYF.

This clone showed up just once. This chain uses TRBV9 with TRBJ1-6, with D unclear. V dropped 0 bases and J dropped 10 bases, with 11 bases sitting between them. The CDR3 length is 14 residues. From germline, CDR1 is SGDLS and CDR2 YYNGEE. CDR3 bases: TGTGCCAGCAGCGTAGGCGACACAGCCTCACCCCTCCACTTT. Its protein product is CASSVGDTASPLHF. The full variable domain, completed using reference TRBV9 and TRBJ1-6, is DSGVTQTPKHLITATGQRVTLRCSPRSGDLSVYWYQQSLDQGLQFLIQYYNGEERAKGNILERFSAQQFPDLHSELNLSSLELGDSALYFCASSVGDTASPLHFGNGTRLTVT.

This clone was counted between two and nine times. The chain employs TRBV11-1 and TRBJ1-4, with unresolved D. Germline V gives CDR1 SGHAT, CDR2 FQDESV (reference sequence). CDR3 length equals 14 residues. V was pared by 5 bases and J by 8 bases, with 15 bases between. CDR3 loop: CASSAGRSDEKLFF. The CDR3 DNA is TGTGCCAGCAGCGCCGGTAGGTCCGACGAAAAACTGTTTTTT.

The chain is built from TRBV7-7 and TRBJ2-7; no clear D. This CDR3 has 13 amino acids. The V gene lost 2 bases and the J gene lost 2 bases, with 7 bases spanning the gap. The germline CDR1 and CDR2 sequences are SSHAT and FNYEAQ (reference sequence). The CDR3: CASSLRRAYEQYF. For the CDR3, the DNA is TGTGCCAGCAGCTTAAGACGGGCCTACGAGCAGTACTTC.

The table lists this clone with many counts. The CDR3 nucleotides read TGTGCCAGCAGGCGGTATGGCACTGAAGCTTTCTTT. This gives the protein CASRRYGTEAFF. The chain is built from TRBV6-5 and TRBJ1-1; D unclear. The CDR3 covers 12 residues. The germline gives CDR1 MNHEY, CDR2 SVGAGI. Trimming stripped 6 bases from V and 4 bases from J, with 9 bases between.

V gene TRBV30 combines with J gene TRBJ2-7; 7 nucleotides agree with TRBD1. In germline, CDR1 is GTSNPN, CDR2 SVGIG (reference sequence). CDR3 length: 15 amino acids. J was trimmed by 3 bases and V by 0 bases; bases with no gene match: 8. The CDR3 coding sequence is TGTGCCTGGAGTGTATCCAGACAGGGAGTCTACGAGCAGTACTTC. It specifies CAWSVSRQGVYEQYF. The full variable domain, with the rest looked up from reference TRBV30 and TRBJ2-7, is SQTIHQWPATLVQPVGSPLSLECTVEGTSNPNLYWYRQAAGRGLQLLFYSVGIGQISSEVPQNLSASRPQDRQFILSSKKLLLSDSGFYLCAWSVSRQGVYEQYFGPGTRLTVT.